This is a list of T cell receptor beta chains from one sample in a study of cytomegalovirus exposure and HLA in healthy donors. Assay: immunoSEQ multiplex PCR; the TCRdb copy retains only in-frame clones and omits some. Among about 200,000 clones listed, approximately 86% were seen once. The sequencing sample was made of PBMCs. All receptors come from a woman aged 30 to 39 in good health and CMV-seronegative. CDR3s include the opening cysteine and the closing phenylalanine or tryptophan. The D gene is left open where the match is weak. Rows may omit the clone size; those that give it use once, few, many or a size class.

V	J	length	size	D	DNA	CDR3
TRBV6-1	TRBJ1-5	15	-	-	TGTGCCAGCAGTGGAGGAGCATATAGCAATCAGCCCCAGCATTTT	CASSGGAYSNQPQHF
TRBV5-4	TRBJ2-1	13	-	-	TGTGCCAGCAGTTTTGGCAAATACAATGAGCAGTTCTTC	CASSFGKYNEQFF
TRBV28	TRBJ2-2	13	-	-	TGTGCCAGCAGACCAGGTGGCACCGGGGAGCTGTTTTTT	CASRPGGTGELFF
TRBV19	TRBJ2-2	14	-	TRBD2	TGTGCCAGTCGGACTAGCGTGAACACCGGGGAGCTGTTTTTT	CASRTSVNTGELFF
TRBV19	TRBJ2-2	15	-	TRBD1	TGTGCCAGTAGCCAAGGACAGGGGAGTCACGGGGAGCTGTTTTTT	CASSQGQGSHGELFF
TRBV7-3	TRBJ2-1	15	few	-	TGTGCCAGCAGCCTGGGCATGCCATCCTACAATGAGCAGTTCTTC	CASSLGMPSYNEQFF
TRBV19	TRBJ1-6	13	-	-	TGTGCTCGGACTGTACTTGATTATTCACCCCTCCACTTT	CARTVLDYSPLHF
TRBV6-5	TRBJ2-6	16	-	-	TGTGCCAGCAGTTTTAGCACAGGGTCAGGGGCCAACGTCCTGACTTTC	CASSFSTGSGANVLTF
TRBV5-4	TRBJ2-7	14	-	TRBD1	TGTGCCAGCAGCGCGGGACAGGGCTCCTACGAGCAGTACTTC	CASSAGQGSYEQYF
TRBV2	TRBJ1-1	11	once	-	TGTGCCAGCAGTATCTATCGGGAAGCTTTCTTT	CASSIYREAFF
TRBV5-1	TRBJ1-1	14	once	-	TGCGCCAGCATCCCGTTTCGGTCGAACACTGAAGCTTTCTTT	CASIPFRSNTEAFF
TRBV2	TRBJ2-7	13	once	-	TGTGCCAGCAGTGTCTTGCAGGGGTACGAGCAGTACTTC	CASSVLQGYEQYF
TRBV5-1	TRBJ2-3	16	-	-	TGCGCCAGCAGCCTCGTTGGCGGGGATGGCACAGATACGCAGTATTTT	CASSLVGGDGTDTQYF
TRBV25-1	TRBJ2-2	16	-	TRBD1	TGTGCCAGCAGTGACCCGACAGGGAATTTGGGCGGGGAGCTGTTTTTT	CASSDPTGNLGGELFF
TRBV21-1	TRBJ2-2	20	-	-	TGTGCCAGCAGCAAAGGGTCAAGGAGACAGGGGATAAAAAACACCGGGGAGCTGTTTTTT	CASSKGSRRQGIKNTGELFF
TRBV28	TRBJ1-5	16	-	TRBD1	TGTGCCAGCAGTTCCGGGACAGGGACTATGGAAAAGCCCCAGCATTTT	CASSSGTGTMEKPQHF
TRBV29-1	TRBJ1-1	12	-	TRBD1	TGCAGCGTTCATGACAGGGAGACTGAAGCTTTCTTT	CSVHDRETEAFF
TRBV2	TRBJ2-2	15	-	-	TGTGCCAGCATTACTGACAGGTCGAACACCGGGGAGCTGTTTTTT	CASITDRSNTGELFF
TRBV7-2	TRBJ2-4	19	-	TRBD2	TGTGCCAGCAGCGCTTACGGACTAGCGGGAGTCGGAGCCAAAAACATTCAGTACTTC	CASSAYGLAGVGAKNIQYF
TRBV5-1	TRBJ1-1	16	-	-	TGCGCCAGCAGACCGGCGGGGAGGGTTGAGAGCACTGAAGCTTTCTTT	CASRPAGRVESTEAFF
TRBV5-8	TRBJ2-7	12	-	-	TGTGCCAGCAGCTTGGAGCTGTACGAGCAGTACTTC	CASSLELYEQYF
TRBV5-1	TRBJ2-3	15	-	-	TGCGCCAGCAGCCCCCGAGAGGGAGATACAGATACGCAGTATTTT	CASSPREGDTDTQYF
TRBV7-9	TRBJ2-7	12	-	-	TGTGCCAGCAGTTTACAGGGTTACGAGCAGTACTTC	CASSLQGYEQYF